The 7 T cell receptor beta chains in this list originate from one sample, sequenced in a study of blood T cell repertoires in COVID-19. TCRdb's copy holds only in-frame clones and misses some; the assay was immunoSEQ multiplex PCR. The sample has 350,000 or so clones; 85% to 90% are singletons. The sequenced sample was PBMCs or T cells enriched from blood (not recorded which). The receptors come from a woman in her thirties who had been exposed to COVID-19.

This chain joins TRBV6-5 and TRBJ2-7; a possible D gene is TRBD1 (6 bases). Germline V gives CDR1 MNHEY, CDR2 SVGAGI. The CDR3 runs to 15 residues. V lost 4 bases and J 3 bases, leaving 16 bases between the germline ends. This chain's CDR3 is CASSLWQGQSYEQYF. The DNA for the CDR3 is TGTGCCAGCAGTTTGTGGCAGGGGCAAAGCTACGAGCAGTACTTC.

As regards this clone: This CDR3 is also generated by other DNA sequences in the sample. The chain couples TRBV18 to TRBJ2-7; TRBD1 agrees at 9 bases. This CDR3 is built from 15 residues. The germline V gene encodes CDR1 KGHSH and CDR2 LQKENI. With V trimmed by 2 bases and J by 5 bases, 7 bases remained unmatched. Here the CDR3 reads CASSPSGQGNHEQYF. CDR3 coding DNA: TGTGCCAGCTCACCATCGGGACAGGGTAATCACGAGCAGTACTTC.

J is TRBJ1-6 and V is TRBV11-2; D is uncertain. Trimming took off 2 bases at V and 7 bases at J, with 12 bases between the two ends. This CDR3 has 15 amino acids. The germline CDR1 and CDR2 sequences are SGHAT and FQNNGV. Here the CDR3 reads CASSLSNARNSPLHF. CDR3 DNA: TGTGCCAGCAGCTTATCCAACGCCAGGAATTCACCCCTCCACTTT.

This clone appeared a single time. The V gene is TRBV5-8, the J gene TRBJ2-1, with TRBD2 matching over 14 bases. The CDR3 sequence is 17 residues long. V shed 5 bases, J shed 4 bases, and the junction held 8 bases outside the gene matches. Per the germline V gene, CDR1 is SGHTS and CDR2 is YDEGEE. CDR3 in DNA: TGTGCCAGCAGTCGTAGACTAGCGGGAGGGATATACAATGAGCAGTTCTTC. Translation gives CASSRRLAGGIYNEQFF.

The CDR3 is CASSPGRGQGYEQYF. CDR3 in DNA: TGCGCCAGCAGCCCGGGGCGGGGACAGGGCTACGAGCAGTACTTC. This rearrangement joins TRBV5-1 to TRBJ2-7; the match to TRBD1 covers 9 bases. The CDR3 is 15 residues long. Germline CDR1 SGHRS, CDR2 YFSETQ. J gave up 3 bases and V 4 bases, and 8 bases lay outside the gene matches.

The chain combines TRBV27 with TRBJ2-1; D perhaps matches TRBD2 (6 bases). From germline, CDR1 is MNHEY and CDR2 SMNVEV (reference sequence). V lost 5 bases to trimming and J lost 3 bases, with 14 bases between them. CDR3 length: 15 residues. This CDR3 is CASSVRRAGYNEQFF. The DNA of the CDR3 is TGTGCCAGCAGTGTGAGGAGGGCGGGCTACAATGAGCAGTTCTTC.

This clone was detected once. The chain recombines TRBV28 with TRBJ2-7; TRBD1 matches 7 bases. Germline V gene sequence: CDR1 MDHEN, CDR2 SYDVKM. J gave up 1 base and V 8 bases, and 14 bases lay outside the gene matches. The CDR3 consists of 16 residues. CDR3 region: CASPSSRDSSSYEQYF. Here the CDR3 DNA reads TGTGCCAGCCCGAGCTCCCGGGACAGTTCATCCTACGAGCAGTACTTC.